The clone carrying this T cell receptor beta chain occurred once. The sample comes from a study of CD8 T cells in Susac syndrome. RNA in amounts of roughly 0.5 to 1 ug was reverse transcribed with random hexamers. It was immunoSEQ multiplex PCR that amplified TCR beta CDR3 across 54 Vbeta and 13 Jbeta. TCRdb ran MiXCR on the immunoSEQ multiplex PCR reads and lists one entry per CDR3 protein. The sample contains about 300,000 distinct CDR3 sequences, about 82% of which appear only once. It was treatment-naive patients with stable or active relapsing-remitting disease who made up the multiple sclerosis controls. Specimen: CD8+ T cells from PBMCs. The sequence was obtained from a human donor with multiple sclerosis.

The CDR3, as DNA: TGCGCCAGCAGCCAAGGGGTGCCTCAATCCCCGTATTTT. Its protein product is CASSQGVPQSPYF. J is TRBJ2-3 and V is TRBV4-3; D is ambiguous. The germline V and J ends were trimmed by 1 base and 14 bases, with 16 bases remaining between them. The CDR3 is 13 residues long. Germline V CDR1 and CDR2: LGHNA, YSLEER.